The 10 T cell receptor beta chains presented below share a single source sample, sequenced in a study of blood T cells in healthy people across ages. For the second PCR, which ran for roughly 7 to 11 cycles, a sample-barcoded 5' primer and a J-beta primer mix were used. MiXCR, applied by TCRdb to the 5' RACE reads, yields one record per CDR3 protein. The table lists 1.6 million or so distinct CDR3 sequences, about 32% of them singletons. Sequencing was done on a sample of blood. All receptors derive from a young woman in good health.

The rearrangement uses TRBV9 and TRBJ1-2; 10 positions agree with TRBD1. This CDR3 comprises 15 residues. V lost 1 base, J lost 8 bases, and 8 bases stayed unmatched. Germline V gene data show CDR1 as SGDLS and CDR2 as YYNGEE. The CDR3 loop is CASSVRDRGRGGYTF. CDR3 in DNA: TGTGCCAGCAGCGTACGGGACAGGGGTCGTGGAGGCTACACCTTC.

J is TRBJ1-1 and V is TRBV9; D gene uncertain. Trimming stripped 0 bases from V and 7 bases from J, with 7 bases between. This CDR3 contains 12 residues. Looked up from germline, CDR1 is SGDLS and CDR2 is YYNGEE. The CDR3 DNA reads TGTGCCAGCAGCGTAGGTGATCATGAAGCTTTCTTT. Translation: CASSVGDHEAFF.

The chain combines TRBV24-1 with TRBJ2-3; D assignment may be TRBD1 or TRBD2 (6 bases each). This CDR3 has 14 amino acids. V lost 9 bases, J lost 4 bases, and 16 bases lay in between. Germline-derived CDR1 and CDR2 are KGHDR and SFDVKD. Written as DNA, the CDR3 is TGTGCCACCTCGGACAGCCGCGGGGCAGATACGCAGTATTTT. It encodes CATSDSRGADTQYF.

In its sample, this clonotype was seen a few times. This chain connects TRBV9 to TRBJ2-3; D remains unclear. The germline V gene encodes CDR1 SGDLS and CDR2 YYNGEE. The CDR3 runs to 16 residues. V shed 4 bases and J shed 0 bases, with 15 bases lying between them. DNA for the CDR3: TGTGCCAGCAGCTCCCGAGGAAGGGTAAGCACAGATACGCAGTATTTT. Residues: CASSSRGRVSTDTQYF.

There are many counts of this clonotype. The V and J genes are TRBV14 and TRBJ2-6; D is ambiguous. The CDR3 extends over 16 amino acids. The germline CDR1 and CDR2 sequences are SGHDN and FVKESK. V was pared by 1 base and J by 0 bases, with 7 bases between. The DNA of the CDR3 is TGTGCCAGCAGCCAAGCTGGCCGCTCTGGGGCCAACGTCCTGACTTTC. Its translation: CASSQAGRSGANVLTF.

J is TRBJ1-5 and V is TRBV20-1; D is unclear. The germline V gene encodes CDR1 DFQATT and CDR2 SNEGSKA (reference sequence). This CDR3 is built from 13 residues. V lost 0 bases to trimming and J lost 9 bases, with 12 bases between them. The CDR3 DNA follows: TGCAGTGCTAGAGAGGGCGGCCTGGGGCCCCAGCATTTT. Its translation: CSAREGGLGPQHF.

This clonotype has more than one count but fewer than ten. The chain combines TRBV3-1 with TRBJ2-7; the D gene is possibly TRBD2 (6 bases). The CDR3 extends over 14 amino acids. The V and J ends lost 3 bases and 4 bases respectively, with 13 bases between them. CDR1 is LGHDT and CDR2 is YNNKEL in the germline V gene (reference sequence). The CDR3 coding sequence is TGTGCCAGCAGCCAGGACCAACTAGCTTACGAGCAGTACTTC. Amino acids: CASSQDQLAYEQYF.

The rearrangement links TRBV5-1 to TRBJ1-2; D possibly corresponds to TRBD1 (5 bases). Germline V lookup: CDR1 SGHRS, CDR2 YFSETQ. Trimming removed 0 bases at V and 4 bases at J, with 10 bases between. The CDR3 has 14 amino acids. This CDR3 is CASSLEGEGYGYTF. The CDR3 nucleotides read TGCGCCAGCAGCTTGGAAGGGGAAGGCTATGGCTACACCTTC.

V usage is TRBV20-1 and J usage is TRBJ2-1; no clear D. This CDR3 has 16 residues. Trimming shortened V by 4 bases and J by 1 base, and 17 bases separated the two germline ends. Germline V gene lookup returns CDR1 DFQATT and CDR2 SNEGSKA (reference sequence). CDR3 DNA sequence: TGCAGTGCTACCCTGAGATGGGGTAGTTCCTACAATGAGCAGTTCTTC. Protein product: CSATLRWGSSYNEQFF.

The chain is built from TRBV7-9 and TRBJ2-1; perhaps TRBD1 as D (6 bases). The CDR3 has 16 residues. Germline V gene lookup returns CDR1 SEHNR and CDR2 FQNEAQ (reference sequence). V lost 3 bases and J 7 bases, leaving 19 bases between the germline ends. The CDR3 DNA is TGTGCCAGCAGCTTTCACAGGGCCAGGGCGGGTAATGAGCAGTTCTTC. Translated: CASSFHRARAGNEQFF.